The present TCR beta chain was sequenced within a study of shared clonotypes between healthy human individuals. Germline V gene lookup returns CDR1 KGHSH and CDR2 LQKENI. V dropped 1 base and J dropped 2 bases, with 6 bases sitting between them. This CDR3 has 13 amino acids. Study-wide results and limits: Clonotypes not shared had lower generation probabilities than those common to all four donors.

TCRdb's copy holds only in-frame clones and misses some; the assay was immunoSEQ multiplex PCR. The sample lists about 230,000 clones; 60% to 70% were seen once. This clone was recorded once. The antigen remains undetermined. Sequenced material: memory CD4+ T cells sorted from blood. The subset is: CD45RA-negative fraction. J is TRBJ2-7 and V is TRBV18; maybe TRBD2 (5 bases). This TCR derives from a man between 25 and 39 years old in good health. The CDR3 is CASSPQEAYEQYF. The CDR3 DNA reads as TGTGCCAGCTCACCACAGGAGGCCTACGAGCAGTACTTC.